This entry concerns a single T cell receptor beta chain. This sample was included in a study of OX40 agonist ivuxolimab in advanced cancers. After removal of 0 bases from V and 2 bases from J, the junction contained 4 bases not matched to a gene. The CDR3 contains 16 residues. Germline V lookup: CDR1 LGHNA, CDR2 YSLEER. The repertoire was sequenced with immunoSEQ multiplex PCR; TCRdb's copy has only in-frame clones and lacks some. Here the sample spans 75,000 to 100,000 clones, 65% to 90% being singletons. The receptor was derived from an adult with an advanced solid tumor such as melanoma, head and neck, liver or kidney cancer. The sequences come from CD4+ or CD8+ T cells sorted from blood, collected in a trial of the OX40 agonist ivuxolimab. The V gene is TRBV4-3, the J gene TRBJ1-5, with 7 bases matching TRBD1. CDR3 sequence reads: CASSQDPGQGNQPQHF. The CDR3 nucleotides read TGCGCCAGCAGCCAAGATCCCGGACAGGGCAATCAGCCCCAGCATTTT.